This TCR beta chain was captured in a study of cytomegalovirus exposure and HLA in healthy donors. Overall study: Among over 350 genotyped donors, around 80% fell in the Caucasian-associated ancestry cluster.

13 Jbeta primers and 60 Vbeta primers were used for the PCR. TCRdb's table, derived via immunoSEQ multiplex PCR, lists solely in-frame clones and lacks some. The sample has 65,000 to 85,000 clones, more than 80% seen once. The length of the CDR3 is 12 residues. Losses at the gene ends were 10 bases for V and 1 base for J; bases not matched to a gene: 3. Germline V gene lookup returns CDR1 MDHEN and CDR2 SYDVKM. The chain employs TRBV28 and TRBJ1-1; 7 positions match TRBD1. The specimen sequenced was PBMCs. The clonotype was recovered from a woman in her twenties or thirties in good health and CMV-seronegative. As DNA, the CDR3 is TGTGCCACCCGGACAGGGAACACTGAAGCTTTCTTT. Translating gives CATRTGNTEAFF.